This is a list of T cell receptor beta chains from one sample in a study of T-cell reconstitution after alpha-beta-depleted transplantation in children. A single record per CDR3 protein comes from TCRdb applying MiXCR to the PCR reads. Among 350,000 to 450,000 distinct CDR3 sequences, around 20% were seen once, and the ten largest hold around 4%. The specimen comprised PBMCs from the stem cell graft donor, sampled from the stem cell graft. The receptors here all came from a human donor who donated a stem cell graft to a child with acute myeloid leukemia. The CDR3 runs from the conserved cysteine through the conserved F or W. Fields, in order: J gene, D gene, V gene, CDR3 protein. The D gene is left open where the match is weak.

TRBJ2-1 | - | TRBV3-1 | CASSRGAYNEQFF
TRBJ2-3 | - | TRBV29-1 | CSVEWTGTDTQYF
TRBJ2-1 | - | TRBV24-1 | CATSAPALAGEQFF
TRBJ2-5 | - | TRBV5-6 | CASSLNRGPGETQYF
TRBJ2-1 | TRBD2 | TRBV20-1 | CSATSGLYNEQFF
TRBJ2-7 | TRBD2 | TRBV24-1 | CATSDSGLASLEQYF
TRBJ2-7 | - | TRBV29-1 | CSVLTFSYEQYF
TRBJ2-1 | TRBD2 | TRBV7-9 | CASSPTVRETSYNEQFF
TRBJ2-7 | - | TRBV25-1 | CASSEFGGGNEQYF
TRBJ2-1 | - | TRBV12-5 | CASGLVLGAGNHNEQFF
TRBJ2-7 | TRBD1 | TRBV6-2/TRBV6-3 | CASTPGQVAYEQYF